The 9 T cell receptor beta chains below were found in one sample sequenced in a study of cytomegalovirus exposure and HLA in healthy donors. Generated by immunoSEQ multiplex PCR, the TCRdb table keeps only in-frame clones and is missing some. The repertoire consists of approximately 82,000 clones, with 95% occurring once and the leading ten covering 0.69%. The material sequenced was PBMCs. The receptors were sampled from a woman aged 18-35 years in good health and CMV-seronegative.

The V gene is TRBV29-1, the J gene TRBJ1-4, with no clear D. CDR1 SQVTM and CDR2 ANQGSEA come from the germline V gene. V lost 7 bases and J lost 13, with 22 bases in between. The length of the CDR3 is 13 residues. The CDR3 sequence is CSGAGPDRQLLFF. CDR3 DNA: TGCAGCGGGGCTGGGCCAGACCGCCAATTACTGTTTTTT.

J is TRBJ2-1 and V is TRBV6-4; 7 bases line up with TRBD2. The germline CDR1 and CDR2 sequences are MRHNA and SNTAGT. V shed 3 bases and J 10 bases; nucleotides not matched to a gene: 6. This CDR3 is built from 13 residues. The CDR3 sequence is CASSETSVDEQFF. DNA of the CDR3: TGTGCCAGCAGTGAAACTAGCGTCGACGAGCAGTTCTTC.

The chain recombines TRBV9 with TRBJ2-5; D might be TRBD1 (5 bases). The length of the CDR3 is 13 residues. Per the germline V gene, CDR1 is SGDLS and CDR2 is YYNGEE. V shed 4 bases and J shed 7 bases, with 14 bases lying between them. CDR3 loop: CASSQQVSGTQYF. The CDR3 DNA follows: TGTGCCAGCAGCCAACAGGTCTCGGGGACCCAGTACTTC.

CDR3 DNA sequence: TGCGCCAGCAGCCAAGAGGGCGGGGGGCTCACAGATACGCAGTATTTT. It yields the protein CASSQEGGGLTDTQYF. This chain uses TRBV4-1 with TRBJ2-3; 8 bases are a match to TRBD2. The CDR3 is made up of 16 amino acids. Trimming took 0 bases from V and 2 from J; bases not matched to a gene: 4. The germline gives CDR1 MGHRA, CDR2 YSYEKL.

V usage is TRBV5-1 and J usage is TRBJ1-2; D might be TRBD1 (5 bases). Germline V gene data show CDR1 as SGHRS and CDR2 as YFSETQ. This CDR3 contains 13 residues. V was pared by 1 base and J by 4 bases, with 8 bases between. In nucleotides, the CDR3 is TGCGCCAGCAGCTTGCTGCAGGGCTATGGCTACACCTTC. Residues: CASSLLQGYGYTF.

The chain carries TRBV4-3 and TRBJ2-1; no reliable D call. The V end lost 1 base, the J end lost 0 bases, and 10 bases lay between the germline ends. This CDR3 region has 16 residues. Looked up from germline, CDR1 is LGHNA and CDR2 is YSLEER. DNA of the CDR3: TGCGCCAGCAGCCAAGGAAGTGGCCACTCCTACAATGAGCAGTTCTTC. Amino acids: CASSQGSGHSYNEQFF.

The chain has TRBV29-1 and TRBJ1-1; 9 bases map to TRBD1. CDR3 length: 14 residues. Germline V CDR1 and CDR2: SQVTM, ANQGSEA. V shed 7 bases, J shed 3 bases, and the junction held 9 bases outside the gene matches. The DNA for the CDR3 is TGCAGCGCCGAACCCGGGACAGGGTACACTGAAGCTTTCTTT. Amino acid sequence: CSAEPGTGYTEAFF.

The CDR3 region has the DNA TGTGCCAGCACCAACCGGGGGTCCCACTGGGAGCTGTTTTTT. It encodes CASTNRGSHWELFF. The genes are TRBV5-6 and TRBJ2-2; TRBD2 might be the D (6 bases). The CDR3 is made up of 14 amino acids. V lost 6 bases and J lost 9, with 18 bases in between. Germline V gene sequence: CDR1 SGHDT, CDR2 YYEEEE.

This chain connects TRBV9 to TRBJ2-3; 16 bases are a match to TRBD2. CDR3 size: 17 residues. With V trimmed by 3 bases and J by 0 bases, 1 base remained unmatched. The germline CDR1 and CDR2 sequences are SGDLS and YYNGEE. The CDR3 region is CASSGGLAGGSTDTQYF. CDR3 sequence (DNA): TGTGCCAGCAGCGGGGGACTAGCGGGGGGGAGCACAGATACGCAGTATTTT.